This TCR beta chain was sequenced during a study of shared clonotypes between healthy human individuals. Naive CD8 cells lacked CD45RO and underwent positive selection for CCR7, leaving out terminally differentiated effector memory CD45RA+ cells. Some clones are missing from TCRdb's copy, which holds only in-frame ones; the method was immunoSEQ multiplex PCR. The repertoire holds about 2.1 million clones, around 95% seen once, with around 1.7% in the top ten. Note on this clone: Its antigen is unknown.

Study results and caveats: The rarefaction results pointed to incomplete sorted-subset sequencing despite large depth. Exclusively blood specimens were collected; tissue repertoires likely differ.

Trimming stripped 3 bases from V and 5 bases from J, with 18 bases between. Germline loops: CDR1 SGHRS, CDR2 YFSETQ. The CDR3 runs 15 residues. The TCR originated in a man aged 18-30 years in good health. Some clones in this sample may be carry-over from other donors' samples. The chain employs TRBV5-1 and TRBJ2-7, with D possibly matching TRBD1 (6 bases). The sequenced sample consisted of naive CD8+ T cells from PBMCs. Here the CDR3 reads CASSWTGTPRNEQYF. In nucleotides, the CDR3 is TGCGCCAGCAGCTGGACCGGGACACCCCGGAACGAGCAGTACTTC.